This entry lists 11 T cell receptor beta chains sequenced from one sample in a study of blood T cell repertoires in COVID-19 (dated by TCRdb to 2019 to 2021). The library was generated by the immunoSEQ multiplex PCR assay. TCRdb retrieved this table from immuneACCESS and kept in-frame rearrangements only. Not all clones are present; in checked studies, unresolved V genes account for under half, and no reason is known for the remainder. In all, the sample holds about 230,000 clones, and more than 75% of those were seen once. Roughly 12% of the sample is held by the ten biggest clonotypes. Sequencing used peripheral blood. The receptor source for this set is a man aged 45-65 years with COVID-19, enrolled during active disease.

V usage is TRBV4-3 and J usage is TRBJ2-7; TRBD1 agrees at 8 bases. CDR1 is LGHNA and CDR2 is YSLEER in the germline V gene. With V trimmed by 0 bases and J by 5 bases, 6 bases remained unmatched. This CDR3 has 15 residues. DNA of the CDR3: TGCGCCAGCAGCCAAGACTTGCGGGACAGGAACGAGCAGTACTTC. It codes for CASSQDLRDRNEQYF.

This chain uses TRBV24-1 with TRBJ2-1, with TRBD2 as a possible D gene (6 bases). CDR3 size: 13 residues. V was cut by 9 bases and J by 5 bases, with 13 bases left in between. Germline CDR1 is KGHDR and CDR2 is SFDVKD. The CDR3 coding sequence is TGTGCCACCTCCGGGAGTTCGGACAATGAGCAGTTCTTC. Its translation: CATSGSSDNEQFF.

V usage is TRBV7-8 and J usage is TRBJ2-1; 12 bases align to TRBD2. J was trimmed by 1 base and V by 5 bases; bases with no gene match: 3. The germline CDR1 and CDR2 sequences are SGHVS and FQNEAQ. The CDR3 consists of 16 residues. The CDR3 region is CASSIGTSGSYNEQFF. As DNA, the CDR3 is TGTGCCAGCAGCATAGGGACTAGCGGGTCCTACAATGAGCAGTTCTTC.

This chain links TRBV19 with TRBJ2-1; the match to TRBD1 covers 8 bases. Germline V gene lookup returns CDR1 LNHDA and CDR2 SQIVND (reference sequence). With V trimmed by 3 bases and J by 11 bases, 6 bases remained unmatched. The CDR3 length is 13 residues. The CDR3 DNA is TGTGCCAGTAGTATCGACAGGGGTGCGAAGCAGTTCTTC. Amino acids: CASSIDRGAKQFF.

The V gene is TRBV18, the J gene TRBJ1-5; D is ambiguous. The length of the CDR3 is 13 residues. Germline V gives CDR1 KGHSH, CDR2 LQKENI. V was pared by 5 bases and J by 0 bases, with 5 bases between. In DNA form, the CDR3 reads TGTGCCAGCTCAGACAATAGCAATCAGCCCCAGCATTTT. It codes for CASSDNSNQPQHF.

The CDR3 spells CASSNHRGDAKTQYF. For the CDR3, the DNA is TGTGCCAGCAGCAACCACAGGGGGGACGCGAAGACCCAGTACTTC. This sequence joins TRBV9 and TRBJ2-5; 8 nucleotides align to TRBD1. V shed 4 bases, J shed 6 bases, and the junction held 11 bases outside the gene matches. Germline CDR1 reads SGDLS; CDR2 reads YYNGEE. This CDR3 contains 15 residues. Full variable domain (remainder filled in from reference TRBV9 and TRBJ2-5): DSGVTQTPKHLITATGQRVTLRCSPRSGDLSVYWYQQSLDQGLQFLIQYYNGEERAKGNILERFSAQQFPDLHSELNLSSLELGDSALYFCASSNHRGDAKTQYFGPGTRLLVL.

This clone was observed a single time. V gene TRBV7-2 combines with J gene TRBJ2-7; 9 bases are a match to TRBD2. The CDR3 runs 14 residues. J was trimmed by 0 bases and V by 5 bases; bases with no gene match: 2. The germline gives CDR1 SGHTA, CDR2 FQGNSA. CDR3 DNA sequence: TGTGCCAGCAGCCAGACTAGCGGCTCCTACGAGCAGTACTTC. This codes for CASSQTSGSYEQYF.

The chain recombines TRBV3-1 (or the pseudogene TRBV3-2) with TRBJ2-7; 9 nucleotides line up with TRBD1. J gave up 4 bases and V 4 bases, and 11 bases lay outside the gene matches. Germline CDR1 reads LGHDT; CDR2 reads YNNKEL (reference sequence). There are 16 residues in the CDR3. The CDR3 DNA sequence: TGTGCCAGCAGCCTAAGGGGGGGACAGGGCAATTACGAGCAGTACTTC. Protein sequence: CASSLRGGQGNYEQYF.

CDR3 loop: CASSPPSGKELFF. For the CDR3, the DNA is TGTGCCAGCTCACCCCCTTCAGGGAAGGAGCTGTTTTTT. J is TRBJ2-2 and V is TRBV18; a possible D gene is TRBD1 (5 bases). Germline V gene data show CDR1 as KGHSH and CDR2 as LQKENI. Trimming cost V 3 bases and J 10 bases, with 12 bases left between them. The CDR3 has 13 amino acids.

This clone occurred a few times. The chain recombines TRBV4-1 with TRBJ2-1, with D tentatively TRBD2 (5 bases). CDR1 is MGHRA, CDR2 YSYEKL, per germline. Trimming took off 5 bases at V and 3 bases at J, with 11 bases between the two ends. The CDR3 covers 14 residues. DNA of the CDR3: TGCGCCAGCAGCTATAGTGAGGGCTACAATGAGCAGTTCTTC. Translating gives CASSYSEGYNEQFF.

Comments on this clone: This same CDR3 is encoded by further DNA sequences in the sample. The J gene is TRBJ1-3, the V gene TRBV3-1 (or the pseudogene TRBV3-2); maybe TRBD1 (6 bases). The germline CDR1 and CDR2 sequences are LGHDT and YNNKEL (reference sequence). V lost 0 bases, J lost 4 bases, and 10 bases lay in between. CDR3 length: 15 residues. DNA for the CDR3: TGTGCCAGCAGCCAAGATCGGACAGCCGGAAACACCATATATTTT. Its protein product is CASSQDRTAGNTIYF.